Listed below are T cell receptor beta chains from one sample, sequenced in a study of blood T cell repertoires in COVID-19. TCRdb's table, derived via immunoSEQ multiplex PCR, lists solely in-frame clones and lacks some. Of approximately 140,000 clones in the sample, approximately 91% were seen once. Sequences were obtained from peripheral blood. These TCRs come from a human donor in a cohort sampled during active COVID-19. CDR3s include the opening cysteine and the closing phenylalanine or tryptophan. The order of the fields is CDR3 protein, CDR3 DNA, D gene, J gene, clone size, V gene. The D gene is left open where the match is weak. Some rows have no size entry. The others give once, few or many, or a class for an expanded clone.

cdr3_aa: CSALNTEAFF
cdr3_nt: TGCAGCGCCTTAAACACTGAAGCTTTCTTT
d_call: NA
j_call: TRBJ1-1
clone_size: NA
v_call: TRBV29-1

cdr3_aa: CASRPREEWIIGNTGELFF
cdr3_nt: TGTGCCAGCAGGCCTAGGGAGGAGTGGATTATTGGGAACACCGGGGAGCTGTTTTTT
d_call: NA
j_call: TRBJ2-2
clone_size: NA
v_call: TRBV28

cdr3_aa: CASSSRQGENTIYF
cdr3_nt: TGTGCCAGCAGCTCCAGACAGGGCGAAAACACCATATATTTT
d_call: TRBD1
j_call: TRBJ1-3
clone_size: NA
v_call: TRBV11-2

cdr3_aa: CASSPHSGGTDTQYF
cdr3_nt: TGTGCCAGCAGCCCCCATAGCGGGGGCACAGATACGCAGTATTTT
d_call: TRBD2
j_call: TRBJ2-3
clone_size: NA
v_call: TRBV28

cdr3_aa: CASSLQGQARSPLHF
cdr3_nt: TGTGCCAGCAGCTTACAGGGGCAAGCGCGGTCACCCCTCCACTTT
d_call: NA
j_call: TRBJ1-6
clone_size: NA
v_call: TRBV7-3

cdr3_aa: CASSQDSGAQETQYF
cdr3_nt: TGTGCCAGCAGCCAAGATTCAGGGGCACAAGAGACCCAGTACTTC
d_call: NA
j_call: TRBJ2-5
clone_size: NA
v_call: TRBV4-2

cdr3_aa: CASSEPAGALTGELFF
cdr3_nt: TGTGCCAGCAGTGAACCAGCGGGGGCTCTCACCGGGGAGCTGTTTTTT
d_call: TRBD2
j_call: TRBJ2-2
clone_size: NA
v_call: TRBV2

cdr3_aa: CASRLAGTNTGELFF
cdr3_nt: TGTGCCAGCAGGCTAGCGGGTACGAACACCGGGGAGCTGTTTTTT
d_call: TRBD2
j_call: TRBJ2-2
clone_size: NA
v_call: TRBV6-6

cdr3_aa: CASSRDRDSYEQYF
cdr3_nt: TGTGCCAGCAGTCGAGACAGGGACTCCTACGAGCAGTACTTC
d_call: TRBD1
j_call: TRBJ2-7
clone_size: NA
v_call: TRBV11-2

cdr3_aa: CASSPRGVNTGELFF
cdr3_nt: TGTGCCAGTAGTCCCCGGGGGGTGAACACCGGGGAGCTGTTTTTT
d_call: TRBD2
j_call: TRBJ2-2
clone_size: NA
v_call: TRBV19

cdr3_aa: CASSQGRSSGDPTDTQYF
cdr3_nt: TGCGCCAGCAGCCAAGGACGTTCTAGCGGGGACCCTACAGATACGCAGTATTTT
d_call: TRBD2
j_call: TRBJ2-3
clone_size: NA
v_call: TRBV4-3

cdr3_aa: CASSTTGGKQTQYF
cdr3_nt: TGTGCCAGTAGTACGACAGGGGGCAAGCAAACCCAGTACTTC
d_call: TRBD1
j_call: TRBJ2-5
clone_size: NA
v_call: TRBV19

cdr3_aa: CASSGTGYEQYF
cdr3_nt: TGTGCCAGTTCTGGGACAGGGTACGAGCAGTACTTC
d_call: TRBD1
j_call: TRBJ2-7
clone_size: NA
v_call: TRBV19

cdr3_aa: CASSLEFGGIYTF
cdr3_nt: TGCGCCAGCAGCCTTGAGTTTGGGGGGATCTACACCTTC
d_call: NA
j_call: TRBJ1-2
clone_size: NA
v_call: TRBV4-3

cdr3_aa: CVAQREGQNEQFF
cdr3_nt: TGTGTCGCGCAGCGGGAGGGCCAGAATGAGCAGTTCTTC
d_call: TRBD2
j_call: TRBJ2-1
clone_size: NA
v_call: TRBV11-1

cdr3_aa: CASSIQGSTDTQYF
cdr3_nt: TGTGCCAGTAGTATACAGGGCAGCACAGATACGCAGTATTTT
d_call: NA
j_call: TRBJ2-3
clone_size: NA
v_call: TRBV19

cdr3_aa: CASSSGVSIEPFF
cdr3_nt: TGTGCCAGCAGCTCCGGGGTCTCGATTGAACCTTTCTTT
d_call: NA
j_call: TRBJ1-1
clone_size: NA
v_call: TRBV11-1

cdr3_aa: CASLPGQGTSGANVLTF
cdr3_nt: TGTGCCAGCTTACCGGGACAGGGGACCTCTGGGGCCAACGTCCTGACTTTC
d_call: TRBD1
j_call: TRBJ2-6
clone_size: NA
v_call: TRBV18

cdr3_aa: CASSLELAGTGELFF
cdr3_nt: TGTGCCAGCAGCTTAGAGCTAGCAGGCACCGGGGAGCTGTTTTTT
d_call: NA
j_call: TRBJ2-2
clone_size: NA
v_call: TRBV7-6

cdr3_aa: CASSQRLDVSEQYF
cdr3_nt: TGTGCCAGCAGCCAAAGGCTAGATGTCTCCGAGCAGTACTTC
d_call: NA
j_call: TRBJ2-7
clone_size: few
v_call: TRBV4-2

cdr3_aa: CASSISGNQPQHF
cdr3_nt: TGTGCCAGCAGCATATCGGGCAATCAGCCCCAGCATTTT
d_call: NA
j_call: TRBJ1-5
clone_size: few
v_call: TRBV2

cdr3_aa: CASSIAPGQGSHSDTQYF
cdr3_nt: TGTGCCAGCAGCATTGCTCCGGGACAGGGAAGCCACTCCGATACGCAGTATTTT
d_call: TRBD1
j_call: TRBJ2-3
clone_size: NA
v_call: TRBV7-9

cdr3_aa: CSATQGTEAFF
cdr3_nt: TGCAGTGCTACCCAGGGAACTGAAGCTTTCTTT
d_call: NA
j_call: TRBJ1-1
clone_size: NA
v_call: TRBV20-1

cdr3_aa: CASKTEMSSYEQYF
cdr3_nt: TGTGCCAGCAAGACGGAGATGAGCTCCTACGAGCAGTACTTC
d_call: NA
j_call: TRBJ2-7
clone_size: NA
v_call: TRBV2

cdr3_aa: CASGAGTGELFF
cdr3_nt: TGTGCCAGCGGGGCAGGCACCGGGGAGCTGTTTTTT
d_call: NA
j_call: TRBJ2-2
clone_size: NA
v_call: TRBV9

cdr3_aa: CASSPPAANTGELFF
cdr3_nt: TGTGCCAGCAGTCCCCCTGCGGCGAACACCGGGGAGCTGTTTTTT
d_call: NA
j_call: TRBJ2-2
clone_size: once
v_call: TRBV28

cdr3_aa: CASSSPSGRNQPQHF
cdr3_nt: TGTGCCAGCAGTTCCCCCTCGGGAAGGAATCAGCCCCAGCATTTT
d_call: NA
j_call: TRBJ1-5
clone_size: NA
v_call: TRBV28

cdr3_aa: CASTPPFGGRSTDTQYF
cdr3_nt: TGTGCCAGCACCCCACCCTTCGGCGGGAGGAGCACAGATACGCAGTATTTT
d_call: TRBD2
j_call: TRBJ2-3
clone_size: NA
v_call: TRBV6-2/TRBV6-3

cdr3_aa: CATSRAGSYNEQFF
cdr3_nt: TGTGCCACCAGCAGGGCCGGGTCCTACAATGAGCAGTTCTTC
d_call: NA
j_call: TRBJ2-1
clone_size: NA
v_call: TRBV15

cdr3_aa: CASSLSGGLASPYEQYF
cdr3_nt: TGTGCCAGCAGCTTATCTGGGGGACTAGCGTCTCCCTACGAGCAGTACTTC
d_call: TRBD2
j_call: TRBJ2-7
clone_size: few
v_call: TRBV11-2

cdr3_aa: CASSDAGVSFFGELFF
cdr3_nt: TGTGCCAGTAGTGATGCGGGTGTTTCTTTTTTCGGGGAGCTGTTTTTT
d_call: NA
j_call: TRBJ2-2
clone_size: NA
v_call: TRBV19

cdr3_aa: CASSPNRENTEAFF
cdr3_nt: TGTGCCAGCAGTCCAAACCGGGAGAACACTGAAGCTTTCTTT
d_call: NA
j_call: TRBJ1-1
clone_size: NA
v_call: TRBV27

cdr3_aa: CASSPQVAGRKDEQFF
cdr3_nt: TGTGCCAGCAGCCCACAAGTAGCGGGTCGGAAAGATGAGCAGTTCTTC
d_call: TRBD2
j_call: TRBJ2-1
clone_size: NA
v_call: TRBV7-9

cdr3_aa: CASSRGSYNSPLHF
cdr3_nt: TGTGCCAGCAGTCGGGGGTCCTATAATTCACCCCTCCACTTT
d_call: NA
j_call: TRBJ1-6
clone_size: NA
v_call: TRBV25-1

cdr3_aa: CASSLSGRRSADTQYF
cdr3_nt: TGTGCCAGCAGTTTAAGCGGGAGGCGAAGTGCAGATACGCAGTATTTT
d_call: TRBD2
j_call: TRBJ2-3
clone_size: NA
v_call: TRBV5-4

cdr3_aa: CASQTGQELNEAFF
cdr3_nt: TGTGCCAGTCAAACTGGACAAGAGCTTAATGAAGCTTTCTTT
d_call: NA
j_call: TRBJ1-1
clone_size: NA
v_call: TRBV19

cdr3_aa: CASSEWGQGAGEQYF
cdr3_nt: TGTGCCAGCAGTGAATGGGGGCAGGGGGCGGGCGAGCAGTACTTC
d_call: TRBD1
j_call: TRBJ2-7
clone_size: NA
v_call: TRBV25-1

cdr3_aa: CASSGDRGLGETQYF
cdr3_nt: TGTGCCAGCAGTGGGGACAGGGGGCTGGGGGAGACCCAGTACTTC
d_call: TRBD1
j_call: TRBJ2-5
clone_size: NA
v_call: TRBV28

cdr3_aa: CASSPRGLSNQPQHF
cdr3_nt: TGTGCCAGCAGCCCCAGGGGACTAAGCAATCAGCCCCAGCATTTT
d_call: NA
j_call: TRBJ1-5
clone_size: NA
v_call: TRBV6-5

cdr3_aa: CASRGQGEWNEQFF
cdr3_nt: TGTGCCAGCAGAGGACAGGGAGAATGGAATGAGCAGTTCTTC
d_call: TRBD1
j_call: TRBJ2-1
clone_size: once
v_call: TRBV6-5

cdr3_aa: CASSSQGLMNTEAFF
cdr3_nt: TGTGCCAGTAGTTCCCAGGGACTCATGAACACTGAAGCTTTCTTT
d_call: NA
j_call: TRBJ1-1
clone_size: NA
v_call: TRBV19

cdr3_aa: CASSWEVNSPLHF
cdr3_nt: TGTGCCAGCAGCTGGGAGGTGAATTCACCCCTCCACTTT
d_call: NA
j_call: TRBJ1-6
clone_size: NA
v_call: TRBV6-5

cdr3_aa: CASSLSASHLYEQYF
cdr3_nt: TGTGCCAGCAGTTTATCGGCCAGTCACCTTTACGAGCAGTACTTC
d_call: NA
j_call: TRBJ2-7
clone_size: NA
v_call: TRBV27

cdr3_aa: CAWSGQGRGNEQFF
cdr3_nt: TGTGCCTGGAGTGGGCAGGGTAGGGGCAATGAGCAGTTCTTC
d_call: NA
j_call: TRBJ2-1
clone_size: NA
v_call: TRBV30

cdr3_aa: CASSLLGTGDSGANVLTF
cdr3_nt: TGTGCCAGCAGCTTACTAGGGACAGGGGATTCTGGGGCCAACGTCCTGACTTTC
d_call: TRBD1
j_call: TRBJ2-6
clone_size: NA
v_call: TRBV3-1/TRBV3-2

cdr3_aa: CASSVTTGSTEAFF
cdr3_nt: TGTGCCAGCAGTGTCACTACAGGGAGCACTGAAGCTTTCTTT
d_call: NA
j_call: TRBJ1-1
clone_size: NA
v_call: TRBV28

cdr3_aa: CASSLDRGQADTQYF
cdr3_nt: TGTGCCAGCAGTTTGGACAGGGGGCAGGCAGATACGCAGTATTTT
d_call: TRBD1
j_call: TRBJ2-3
clone_size: NA
v_call: TRBV6-5

cdr3_aa: CASSGGGSAGPDTQYF
cdr3_nt: TGTGCCAGCAGTGGGGGCGGGAGCGCGGGGCCAGATACGCAGTATTTT
d_call: TRBD2
j_call: TRBJ2-3
clone_size: NA
v_call: TRBV6-1

cdr3_aa: CASSSFSGETQYF
cdr3_nt: TGTGCCAGCAGCTCCTTTTCGGGAGAGACCCAGTACTTC
d_call: NA
j_call: TRBJ2-5
clone_size: NA
v_call: TRBV7-8

cdr3_aa: CASSPQTGVYGYTF
cdr3_nt: TGTGCCAGCAGTCCCCAGACAGGGGTCTATGGCTACACCTTC
d_call: TRBD1
j_call: TRBJ1-2
clone_size: NA
v_call: TRBV6-5

cdr3_aa: CASSVDNGGTTDTQYF
cdr3_nt: TGTGCCAGCAGCGTAGATAACGGGGGGACCACAGATACGCAGTATTTT
d_call: TRBD2
j_call: TRBJ2-3
clone_size: few
v_call: TRBV9

cdr3_aa: CASTFERDSSEQFF
cdr3_nt: TGTGCCAGCACCTTCGAGAGGGATAGCAGTGAGCAGTTCTTC
d_call: NA
j_call: TRBJ2-1
clone_size: NA
v_call: TRBV6-4

cdr3_aa: CAWTRIAETQYF
cdr3_nt: TGTGCCTGGACTAGGATCGCGGAGACCCAGTACTTC
d_call: NA
j_call: TRBJ2-5
clone_size: NA
v_call: TRBV30

cdr3_aa: CSAIFISEQFF
cdr3_nt: TGCAGTGCGATATTTATCAGTGAGCAGTTCTTC
d_call: NA
j_call: TRBJ2-1
clone_size: NA
v_call: TRBV20-1

cdr3_aa: CAISDPGQPKGQDYEQYF
cdr3_nt: TGTGCCATCAGTGATCCGGGACAGCCAAAAGGACAAGACTACGAGCAGTACTTC
d_call: TRBD1
j_call: TRBJ2-7
clone_size: NA
v_call: TRBV10-3

cdr3_aa: CASSLDGRSLNSGNTIYF
cdr3_nt: TGCGCCAGCAGCTTGGATGGCAGGTCACTCAACTCTGGAAACACCATATATTTT
d_call: NA
j_call: TRBJ1-3
clone_size: NA
v_call: TRBV5-1

cdr3_aa: CASSLRGQGLASYEQYF
cdr3_nt: TGTGCCAGCAGCTTAAGGGGGCAGGGGTTGGCCTCCTACGAGCAGTACTTC
d_call: TRBD1
j_call: TRBJ2-7
clone_size: NA
v_call: TRBV7-2

cdr3_aa: CASTRDRGRGYTF
cdr3_nt: TGTGCCAGTACCCGGGACAGGGGGCGAGGCTACACCTTC
d_call: TRBD1
j_call: TRBJ1-2
clone_size: once
v_call: TRBV19